This T cell receptor (beta chain) was identified during a study of T cell changes during pregnancy in multiple sclerosis. Libraries were prepared by immunoSEQ multiplex PCR; TCRdb keeps only in-frame clonotypes and omits some of them. The profile covers fewer than 55,000 clones, with approximately 90% appearing a single time and around 1.9% taken by the ten largest. The TCR originated in a female donor with multiple sclerosis, enrolled in a pregnancy study. The starting material was peripheral blood, obtained in the first trimester of pregnancy.

In DNA form, the CDR3 reads TGTGCCAGCAGCCTCAGACTAGCGGGGGCTAGCACAGATACGCAGTATTTT. Protein: CASSLRLAGASTDTQYF. The chain is built from TRBV13 and TRBJ2-3; 12 bases align to TRBD2. With 5 bases clipped from V and 0 bases from J, the junction kept 6 bases outside the gene matches. CDR3 length equals 17 residues. Germline loops: CDR1 PRHDT, CDR2 FYEKMQ (reference sequence).